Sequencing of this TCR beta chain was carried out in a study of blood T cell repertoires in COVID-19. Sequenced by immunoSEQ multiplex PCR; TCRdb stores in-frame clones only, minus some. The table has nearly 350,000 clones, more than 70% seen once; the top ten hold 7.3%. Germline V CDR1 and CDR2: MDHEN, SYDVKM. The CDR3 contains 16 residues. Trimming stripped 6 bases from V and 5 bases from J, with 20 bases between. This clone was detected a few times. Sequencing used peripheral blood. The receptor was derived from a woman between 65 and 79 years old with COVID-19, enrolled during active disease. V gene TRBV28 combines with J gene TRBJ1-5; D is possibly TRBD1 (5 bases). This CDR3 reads CASRGTGLSGYQPQHF. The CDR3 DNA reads TGTGCCAGCAGGGGGACTGGACTATCGGGGTATCAGCCCCAGCATTTT.